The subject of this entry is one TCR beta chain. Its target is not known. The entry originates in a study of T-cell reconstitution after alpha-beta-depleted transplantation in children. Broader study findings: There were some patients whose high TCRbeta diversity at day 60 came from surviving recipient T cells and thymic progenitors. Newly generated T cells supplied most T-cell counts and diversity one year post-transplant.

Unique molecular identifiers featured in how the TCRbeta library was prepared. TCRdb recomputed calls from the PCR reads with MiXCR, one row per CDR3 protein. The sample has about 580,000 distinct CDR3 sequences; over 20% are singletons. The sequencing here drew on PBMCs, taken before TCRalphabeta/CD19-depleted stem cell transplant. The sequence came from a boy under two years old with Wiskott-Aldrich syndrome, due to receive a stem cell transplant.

In nucleotides, the CDR3 is TGCAGTGCTAGCGCAGGGCTGAACACTGAAGCTTTCTTT. This translates into CSASAGLNTEAFF. This chain joins TRBV20-1 and TRBJ1-1, with D possibly matching TRBD1 (5 bases). Between the trimmed V and J ends, which lost 3 bases and 0 bases, there was a span of 8 bases. The CDR3 contains 13 residues. Per germline, CDR1 DFQATT and CDR2 SNEGSKA (reference sequence).